The clone carrying this TCR beta chain came up a few times. Its antigen is undetermined. The sample comes from a study of T cell responses to AZD1222 COVID-19 vaccine. For the study at large: Analysis merged second doses at about 4 or about 12 weeks. Study-wide findings and caveats: The study reported that nearly half of spike-specific TCRs target unmutated variant regions. Clonal diversity was possibly underestimated, and the donors were mostly white British, with more females.

The CDR3 extends over 15 amino acids. The V end was cut by 1 base, the J end by 6 bases, with 12 bases between. Germline V gene sequence: CDR1 LGHDT, CDR2 YNNKEL (reference sequence). Produced via immunoSEQ multiplex PCR; TCRdb's table is partial and in-frame only. The repertoire holds about 190,000 clones, with approximately 91% as singletons. This TCR came from an adult in good health. The sequenced sample was peripheral blood, obtained on day 0 of AZD1222 vaccination. This chain links TRBV3-1 (or the pseudogene TRBV3-2) with TRBJ2-2; the D gene is possibly TRBD2 (6 bases). CDR3 sequence: CASSQAGGVPGELFF. The CDR3 DNA follows: TGTGCCAGCAGCCAAGCAGGCGGGGTACCCGGGGAGCTGTTTTTT.